These 25 T cell receptor beta chains were all obtained from the same sample, sequenced in a study of PD-1 blockade in mismatch repair-deficient tumors. TCRdb's table, derived via immunoSEQ multiplex PCR, lists solely in-frame clones and lacks some. The sample has 11,000 to 15,000 clones; 84% are singletons. Sample: PBMCs, taken about 15 weeks after starting pembrolizumab. These receptors all stem from an adult with mismatch repair-deficient cancer.

The table lists this clone with a count of one. The genes are TRBV6-1 and TRBJ1-2; TRBD1 agrees at 9 bases. The CDR3 runs to 15 residues. The ends lost 7 bases at V and 5 bases at J; junction bases unmatched: 11. CDR1 and CDR2 (germline): MNHNS, SASEGT. The CDR3 nucleotides read TGTGCCAGCACCCAACAGGGGGCAAATCGTTATGGCTACACCTTC. This codes for CASTQQGANRYGYTF.

V gene TRBV4-2 combines with J gene TRBJ2-5; 7 bases agree with TRBD2. The CDR3 covers 15 residues. Losses at the gene ends were 1 base for V and 1 base for J; bases not matched to a gene: 3. The germline V gene encodes CDR1 LGHNA and CDR2 YNFKEQ. CDR3 in DNA: TGTGCCAGCAGCCAAGCGCTAGCGGCCCAAGAGACCCAGTACTTC. This translates into CASSQALAAQETQYF.

This sequence joins TRBV2 and TRBJ2-1; 8 bases are shared with TRBD2. The germline CDR1 and CDR2 sequences are SNHLY and FYNNEI. Trimming took 6 bases from V and 0 from J; bases not matched to a gene: 4. The CDR3 is made up of 15 amino acids. CDR3 protein: CASRLSGSSYNEQFF. In nucleotides, the CDR3 is TGTGCCAGCAGACTCAGCGGGAGCTCCTACAATGAGCAGTTCTTC.

V gene TRBV7-9 combines with J gene TRBJ1-4, with TRBD1 identical over 7 bases. Germline V lookup: CDR1 SEHNR, CDR2 FQNEAQ (reference sequence). Trimming at V came to 1 base and at J to 3 bases, leaving 2 bases not matched to a gene. The CDR3 runs 15 residues. CDR3 residues: CASSLETGPNEKLFF. In nucleotides, the CDR3 is TGTGCCAGCAGCTTAGAGACAGGGCCTAATGAAAAACTGTTTTTT.

The V gene is TRBV15, the J gene TRBJ1-3, with 8 bases that match TRBD1. Germline V gene data show CDR1 as LNHNV and CDR2 as YYDKDF (reference sequence). The junction had 7 bases not matched to a gene; V was cut back by 0 bases and J by 0 bases. CDR3 length: 18 amino acids. CDR3 residues: CATSRDRDRSFSGNTIYF. DNA for the CDR3: TGTGCCACCAGCAGAGATAGGGACAGGTCCTTCTCTGGAAACACCATATATTTT.

The V call is TRBV30, the J call TRBJ1-5; the D is unclear. The germline CDR1 and CDR2 sequences are GTSNPN and SVGIG (reference sequence). The CDR3 runs to 13 residues. The V and J ends lost 2 bases and 0 bases respectively, with 5 bases between them. CDR3: CAWSSHSNQPQHF. For the CDR3, the DNA is TGTGCCTGGAGTAGCCATAGCAATCAGCCCCAGCATTTT.

The CDR3 sequence is CASSIWTPGLSFGRQTTGELFF. The CDR3 DNA sequence: TGTGCCAGTAGTATTTGGACTCCGGGACTCTCTTTTGGGCGGCAAACAACCGGGGAGCTGTTTTTT. V gene TRBV19 combines with J gene TRBJ2-2; D is possibly TRBD2 (6 bases). This CDR3 is built from 22 residues. The germline CDR1 and CDR2 sequences are LNHDA and SQIVND (reference sequence). V shed 3 bases and J shed 5 bases, with 34 bases lying between them.

The chain uses TRBV2 and TRBJ2-5; 7 bases are shared with TRBD2. The DNA end is a closer match to TRBJ2-7, so the J assignment may be wrong. The germline CDR1 and CDR2 sequences are SNHLY and FYNNEI. The CDR3 loop spans 15 amino acids. The CDR3 nucleotides are TGTGCCAGCAGTGAGAGGTCTAGCGGAACCTACGAGCAGTACTTC. This sequence encodes CASSERSSGTYEQYF.

The gene calls are TRBV28 and TRBJ1-2; no firm D call. In germline, CDR1 is MDHEN, CDR2 SYDVKM. This CDR3 is 10 amino acids long. Trimming left V 5 bases short and J 6 bases short, with 4 bases between. The chain's CDR3 is CASSQNGYTF. Written as DNA, the CDR3 is TGTGCCAGCAGTCAAAATGGCTACACCTTC.

This chain uses TRBV6-5 with TRBJ2-3; 8 nucleotides agree with TRBD1. Germline V gene sequence: CDR1 MNHEY, CDR2 SVGAGI. This CDR3 is built from 14 residues. Trimming took 6 bases from V and 0 from J; bases not matched to a gene: 2. This chain's CDR3 is CASRTGASTDTQYF. CDR3 bases: TGTGCCAGCAGGACAGGGGCTAGCACAGATACGCAGTATTTT.

The chain employs TRBV7-9 and TRBJ1-4; tentatively, D is TRBD1 (6 bases). Trimming took 4 bases from V and 4 from J, leaving 16 bases between them. The CDR3 has 16 residues. Germline-derived CDR1 and CDR2 are SEHNR and FQNEAQ (reference sequence). The CDR3 region is CASSWTQQGINEKLFF. In DNA form, the CDR3 reads TGTGCCAGCAGCTGGACCCAACAGGGTATTAATGAAAAACTGTTTTTT. Filled out from reference TRBV7-9 and TRBJ1-4, the complete variable domain reads DTGVSQNPRHKITKRGQNVTFRCDPISEHNRLYWYRQTLGQGPEFLTYFQNEAQLEKSRLLSDRFSAERPKGSFSTLEIQRTEQGDSAMYLCASSWTQQGINEKLFFGSGTQLSVL.

In DNA, the CDR3 is TGTGCCAGCAGCCAAAAAGCGGGAGGGTTGAACACCGGGGAGCTGTTTTTT. Its translation: CASSQKAGGLNTGELFF. This rearrangement joins TRBV11-2 to TRBJ2-2; 10 bases align to TRBD2. Germline trimming cut 5 bases from V and 1 base from J; bases unmatched to any gene: 7. CDR1 is SGHAT, CDR2 FQNNGV, per germline. The CDR3 runs 17 residues.

The chain employs TRBV28 and TRBJ1-2, with 9 bases matching TRBD1. Germline V gene lookup returns CDR1 MDHEN and CDR2 SYDVKM. V gave up 4 bases and J gave up 4 bases; unmatched junction bases: 1. The length of the CDR3 is 13 residues. The CDR3 protein is CASSSGQGYGYTF. The CDR3 nucleotides are TGTGCCAGCAGTTCGGGACAGGGCTATGGCTACACCTTC.

The gene calls are TRBV18 and TRBJ2-7; 10 nucleotides line up with TRBD1. Germline CDR1 and CDR2: KGHSH and LQKENI. Unmatched junction bases numbered 8, after V lost 3 bases and J lost 6 bases. This CDR3 is 15 amino acids long. CDR3 residues: CASSPTGTGVGEQYF. In nucleotides, the CDR3 is TGTGCCAGCTCACCTACCGGGACAGGGGTCGGCGAGCAGTACTTC.

The chain recombines TRBV6-6 with TRBJ1-1, with TRBD1 identical over 8 bases. Germline V gene lookup returns CDR1 MNHNY and CDR2 SVGAGI (reference sequence). The CDR3 runs to 15 residues. Trimming cost V 7 bases and J 4 bases; bases outside gene matches: 11. This CDR3 reads CASNQATGVGTEAFF. Here the CDR3 DNA reads TGTGCCAGCAACCAAGCGACAGGGGTGGGCACTGAAGCTTTCTTT.

The chain has TRBV6-6 and TRBJ1-4; 7 bases line up with TRBD1. The ends lost 7 bases at V and 3 bases at J; junction bases unmatched: 5. The germline V gene has CDR1 MNHNY and CDR2 SVGAGI (reference sequence). The CDR3 is 14 amino acids. The CDR3: CASKDRVANEKLFF. CDR3 coding DNA: TGTGCCAGCAAAGACAGGGTAGCTAATGAAAAACTGTTTTTT.

The V and J genes are TRBV29-1 and TRBJ2-1; D perhaps matches TRBD1 (5 bases). Looked up from germline, CDR1 is SQVTM and CDR2 is ANQGSEA. V gave up 7 bases and J gave up 1 base, with 8 bases separating them. The CDR3 runs to 12 residues. The DNA for the CDR3 is TGCAGCGCCAGGGCGTCCTACAATGAGCAGTTCTTC. Its translation is CSARASYNEQFF.

The chain is built from TRBV15 and TRBJ1-1, with 12 bases identical to TRBD1. The CDR3 runs 16 residues. Germline V CDR1 and CDR2: LNHNV, YYDKDF (reference sequence). With 3 bases clipped from V and 3 bases from J, the junction kept 5 bases outside the gene matches. CDR3 sequence reads: CATSRGQGAGDTEAFF. CDR3 sequence (DNA): TGTGCCACCAGCAGGGGACAGGGGGCAGGAGACACTGAAGCTTTCTTT.

V usage is TRBV10-3 and J usage is TRBJ1-6; 7 nucleotides match TRBD1. Germline V gene data show CDR1 as ENHRY and CDR2 as SYGVKD. Trimming at V came to 6 bases and at J to 8 bases, leaving 4 bases not matched to a gene. There are 13 residues in the CDR3. CDR3 sequence reads: CAIRTQGDSPLHF. In nucleotides, the CDR3 is TGTGCCATCAGAACCCAGGGGGATTCACCCCTCCACTTT.

The rearrangement joins TRBV18 to TRBJ2-1; 7 nucleotides agree with TRBD2. CDR3 length: 15 residues. With V trimmed by 3 bases and J by 2 bases, 4 bases remained unmatched. Germline CDR1 and CDR2: KGHSH and LQKENI. Written as DNA, the CDR3 is TGTGCCAGCTCACCTCCGGGACTACCCTACAATGAGCAGTTCTTC. Translating gives CASSPPGLPYNEQFF.

The genes are TRBV7-9 and TRBJ2-1; possibly TRBD2 for D (5 bases). The CDR3 runs 15 residues. The germline V gene encodes CDR1 SEHNR and CDR2 FQNEAQ (reference sequence). The V gene lost 1 base and the J gene lost 4 bases, with 11 bases spanning the gap. DNA of the CDR3: TGTGCCAGCAGCTTAGGACTACCTCTGTACAATGAGCAGTTCTTC. Residues: CASSLGLPLYNEQFF.

The genes are TRBV29-1 and TRBJ1-4; 7 bases line up with TRBD1. V lost 4 bases, J lost 8 bases, and 10 bases stayed unmatched. The CDR3 runs to 14 residues. Germline V gene sequence: CDR1 SQVTM, CDR2 ANQGSEA. The CDR3 bases are TGCAGCGTTGCGGGAGGGGGCGCGGGGGAAAAACTGTTTTTT. Its protein product is CSVAGGGAGEKLFF.

V usage is TRBV2 and J usage is TRBJ2-4; D may be TRBD2 (6 bases). The V and J ends lost 2 bases and 2 bases respectively, with 10 bases between them. This CDR3 contains 15 residues. CDR1 and CDR2 from the germline V gene are SNHLY and FYNNEI. The CDR3 coding sequence is TGTGCCAGCAGTGAAAGTCGGGGGTCCAAAAACATTCAGTACTTC. As protein: CASSESRGSKNIQYF.

This rearrangement joins TRBV10-3 to TRBJ1-2; TRBD1 is a possible D gene (6 bases). V lost 1 base to trimming and J lost 3 bases, with 12 bases between them. CDR3 length: 15 residues. Germline assignment: CDR1 ENHRY and CDR2 SYGVKD. CDR3 DNA: TGTGCCATCAGTGAGTGGCGGGGGCGGGACTATGGCTACACCTTC. This gives the protein CAISEWRGRDYGYTF.

The chain combines TRBV7-9 with TRBJ2-5; D is perhaps TRBD2 (7 bases). The germline V and J ends were trimmed by 2 bases and 3 bases, with 10 bases remaining between them. CDR1 and CDR2 (germline): SEHNR, FQNEAQ (reference sequence). The CDR3 length is 14 residues. DNA of the CDR3: TGTGCCAGCAGCTTAAGGGGGGGCGAAGAGACCCAGTACTTC. Protein product: CASSLRGGEETQYF.